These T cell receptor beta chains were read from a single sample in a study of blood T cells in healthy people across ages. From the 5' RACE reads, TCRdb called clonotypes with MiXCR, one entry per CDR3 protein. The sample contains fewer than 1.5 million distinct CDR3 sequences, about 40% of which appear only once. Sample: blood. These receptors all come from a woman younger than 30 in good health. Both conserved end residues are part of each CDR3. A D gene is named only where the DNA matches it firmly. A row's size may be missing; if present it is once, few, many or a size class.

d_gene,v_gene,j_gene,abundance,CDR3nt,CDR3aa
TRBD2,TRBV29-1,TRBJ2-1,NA,TGCAGCGTCCATATGTCGACTAGCGGGAGCTACAATGAGCAGTTCTTC,CSVHMSTSGSYNEQFF
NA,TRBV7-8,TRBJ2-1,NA,TGTGCCAGCAGCCAGCTAGGTGGGGAGTACAATGAGCAGTTCTTC,CASSQLGGEYNEQFF
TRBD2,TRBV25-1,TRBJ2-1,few,TGTGCCAGCATGTCGGGGGGGCCAAATGAGCAGTTCTTC,CASMSGGPNEQFF
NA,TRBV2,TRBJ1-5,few,TGTGCCAGTAGACGGACTGACAATCAGCCCCAGCATTTT,CASRRTDNQPQHF
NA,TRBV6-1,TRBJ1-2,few,TGTGCCACCACTGAAATAGGCATCTATGGCTACACCTTC,CATTEIGIYGYTF
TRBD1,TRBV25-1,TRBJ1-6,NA,TGTGCCAGCAGTCGCACCCTTTTAGCAGGGGGTGTGCATTCACCCCTCCACTTT,CASSRTLLAGGVHSPLHF
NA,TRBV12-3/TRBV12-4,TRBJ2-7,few,TGTGCCAGCGGCCTATTTACCGAGCAGTACTTC,CASGLFTEQYF
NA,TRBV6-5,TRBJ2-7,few,TGTGCCAGCAGTTACAGGGGAGAGGCCTACGAGCAGTACTTC,CASSYRGEAYEQYF
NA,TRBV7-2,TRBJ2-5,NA,TGTGCCAGCAGCTTAGAGGGGGGAGGCCCCCCAGAGACCCAGTACTTC,CASSLEGGGPPETQYF
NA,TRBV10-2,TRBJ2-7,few,TGCGCCAGCAGTGATGCGGGTTCCGACGAGCAGTACTTC,CASSDAGSDEQYF
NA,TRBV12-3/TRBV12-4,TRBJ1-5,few,TGTGCCAGCAGTTTCGGCAGGGGTTTTTCTAGCAATCAGCCCCAGCATTTT,CASSFGRGFSSNQPQHF
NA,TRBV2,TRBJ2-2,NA,TGTGCCAGCAGTGACAGGTCTGGCACCGGGGAGCTGTTTTTT,CASSDRSGTGELFF
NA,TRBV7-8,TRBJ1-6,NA,TGTGCCAGCAGCCCGGCCACGGTCGGCTCACCCCTCCACTTT,CASSPATVGSPLHF
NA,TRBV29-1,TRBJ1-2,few,TGCAGCGTTGAAGGAGTAAAAGGGAAGGCGGGGGGCTACACCTTC,CSVEGVKGKAGGYTF
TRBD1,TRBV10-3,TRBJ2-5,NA,TGTGCCATCAGTGGTACGGACAGGGTTGGGAAGACCCAGTACTTC,CAISGTDRVGKTQYF
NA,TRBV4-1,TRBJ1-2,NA,TGCGCCAGCAGCCGTACAATGGGGGATAACTATGGCTACACCTTC,CASSRTMGDNYGYTF
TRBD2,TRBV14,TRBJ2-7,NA,TGTGCCAGCAGCCAAGGGGAACTACTAGCGGGAGTACGCGAGCAGTACTTC,CASSQGELLAGVREQYF
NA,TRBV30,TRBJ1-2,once,TGTGCCTGGAGTGTGATAATGGGCTATGGCTACACCTTC,CAWSVIMGYGYTF
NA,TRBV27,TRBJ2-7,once,TGTGCCGGCAGTTTATTCGGGGGGCGCTTGTACGAGCAGTACTTC,CAGSLFGGRLYEQYF
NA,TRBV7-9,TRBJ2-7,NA,TGTGCCAGCAGCCATTCGACTAGTGGCGAGCAGTACTTC,CASSHSTSGEQYF
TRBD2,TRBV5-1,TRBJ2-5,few,TGCGCCAGCAGCTTAATGGCGGGACTACAAGAGACCCAGTACTTC,CASSLMAGLQETQYF
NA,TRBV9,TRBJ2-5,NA,TGTGCCAGCAGCCCCGTCGGGGCAAAGACCCAGTACTTC,CASSPVGAKTQYF
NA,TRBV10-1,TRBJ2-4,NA,TGCGCCAGCAGTGAGACGGGCACCTACAAGCAGTACTTC,CASSETGTYKQYF
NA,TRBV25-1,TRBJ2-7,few,TGTGCCAGCCGTCTGGGCGGCGGTACCTCCTACGAGCAGTACTTC,CASRLGGGTSYEQYF
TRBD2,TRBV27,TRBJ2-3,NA,TGTGCCAGCAGTACTGGGACTAGCGGGAGCCGAAGCACAGATACGCAGTATTTT,CASSTGTSGSRSTDTQYF
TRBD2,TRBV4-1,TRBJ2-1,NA,TGCGCCAGCAGCCAAGTCCCTAGCGGGGGGAGTAATGAGCAGTTCTTC,CASSQVPSGGSNEQFF
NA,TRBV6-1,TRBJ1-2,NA,TGTGCCAGCAGTGATCTAGGGCAGGGGAGTTATGGCTACACCTTC,CASSDLGQGSYGYTF
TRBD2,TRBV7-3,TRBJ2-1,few,TGTGCCAGCAGCATGACTAGCGGGGGGGGGTACAATGAGCAGTTCTTC,CASSMTSGGGYNEQFF
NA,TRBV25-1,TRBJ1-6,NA,TGTGTCAGCAGTGAATTTCAGGTCTGGGGTTCACCCCTCCACTTT,CVSSEFQVWGSPLHF
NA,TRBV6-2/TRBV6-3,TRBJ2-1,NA,TGTGCCAGCAGTTACCCGCCACAGTGGGAAGACAATGAGCAGTTCTTC,CASSYPPQWEDNEQFF
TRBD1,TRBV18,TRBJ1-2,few,TGTGCCAGCTCACCACCGGACAGGGGGAACTATGGCTACACCTTC,CASSPPDRGNYGYTF
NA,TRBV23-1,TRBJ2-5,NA,TGCGCCAGCTCAATCGGGGGAGACCAAGAGACCCAGTACTTC,CASSIGGDQETQYF
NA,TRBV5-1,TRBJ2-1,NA,TGCGCCAGCAGCTTGGACGGGGGCGGCACAGGGCAGTTCTTC,CASSLDGGGTGQFF
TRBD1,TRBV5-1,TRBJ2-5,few,TGCGCCAGCAGCTCCACCGGGACAGGGATCCAAGAGACCCAGTACTTC,CASSSTGTGIQETQYF
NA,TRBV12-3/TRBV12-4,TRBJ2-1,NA,TGTGCCAGCAGTTTGGGGTCCGGGAACAATGAGCAGTTCTTC,CASSLGSGNNEQFF
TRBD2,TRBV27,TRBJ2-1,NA,TGTGCCAGCAGTTTCAGACTAGCGGGAGCGTACGGAGGCGAGCAGTTCTTC,CASSFRLAGAYGGEQFF
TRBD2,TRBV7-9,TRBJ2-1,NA,TGTGCCAGCTCAACCTCCGTTCCCGGGCGGGGGTTTTCCTACAATGAGCAGTTCTTC,CASSTSVPGRGFSYNEQFF
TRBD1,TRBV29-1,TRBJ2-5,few,TGCAGCTCTGGACAGGGGGGGACCCAGTACTTC,CSSGQGGTQYF
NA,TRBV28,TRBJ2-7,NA,TGTGCCAGCAGTTTCCATGGGACCTACAATGAGCAGTACTTC,CASSFHGTYNEQYF
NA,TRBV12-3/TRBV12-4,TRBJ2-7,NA,TGTGCCAGCAGTTCCGGACGGGCGAGAACCTACGAGCAGTACTTC,CASSSGRARTYEQYF
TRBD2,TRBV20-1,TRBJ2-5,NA,TGCAGTGCTTCTCCGACTAGCTTCGGCCAAGAGACCCAGTACTTC,CSASPTSFGQETQYF
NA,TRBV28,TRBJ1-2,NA,TGTGCCAGCACTCCTTACTATGGGGAGGGAACAAACTATGGCTACACCTTC,CASTPYYGEGTNYGYTF
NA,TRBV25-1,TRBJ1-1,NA,TGTGCCAGCAGTGAAGACAGTATGAACACTGAAGCTTTCTTT,CASSEDSMNTEAFF
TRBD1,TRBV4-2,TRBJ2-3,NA,TGTGCCAGCAGCCAAGATTTAAATGCCGGACAGGTCAGGCCCACAGATACGCAGTATTTT,CASSQDLNAGQVRPTDTQYF
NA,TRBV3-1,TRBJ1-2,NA,TGTGCCAGCAGCCAAGAAGGGACACCGGGCTACACCTTC,CASSQEGTPGYTF
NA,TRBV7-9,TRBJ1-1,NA,TGTGCCAGCAGCTTAAGGTTGGGTCTGAACACTGAAGCTTTCTTT,CASSLRLGLNTEAFF
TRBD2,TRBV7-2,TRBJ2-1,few,TGTGCCAGCAGCTTAGAGTCCCTAGCGGGAGCCCGGGAGCAGTTCTTC,CASSLESLAGAREQFF
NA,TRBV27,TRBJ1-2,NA,TGTGCCAGCAGTTTAGGCTGGGGCTATGGCTACACCTTC,CASSLGWGYGYTF
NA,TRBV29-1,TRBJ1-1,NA,TGCAGCGCCTATGGGACGGCCGCCATGAACACTGAAGCTTTCTTT,CSAYGTAAMNTEAFF
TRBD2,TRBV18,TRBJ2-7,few,TGTGCCAGCTCACCGGGACTAGCGGAGAACAATGAGCAGTACTTC,CASSPGLAENNEQYF